This T cell receptor beta chain was recorded in a study of blood T cell repertoires in COVID-19. About the research overall: Samples representing acute and convalescent COVID-19 were sourced from the United States, Italy and Spain. Sample material is recorded as cDNA or gDNA derived from T cells, B-cell-depleted T cells, or PBMCs.

The authors' processing: From reference gene primer amplification, estimates of nucleated cell counts were derived. TCRdb keeps only in-frame clones here, not all; method: immunoSEQ multiplex PCR. D and trimming come from the DNA, and the V and J calls and clone size come from that table. The table lists about 73,000 clones, around four fifths of them singletons. The sample holds one count of this clone. This CDR3 region has 20 residues. V shed 0 bases, J shed 2 bases, and the junction held 16 bases outside the gene matches. The germline V gene encodes CDR1 LGHNA and CDR2 YNFKEQ. The specimen was peripheral blood. The sequence came from a man in his fifties or sixties with active COVID-19. The rearrangement joins TRBV4-2 to TRBJ2-7; TRBD2 matches 10 bases. The CDR3 reads CASSQDRAPGLADIPYEQYF. In DNA, the CDR3 is TGTGCCAGCAGCCAAGATAGGGCTCCCGGACTAGCGGATATACCCTACGAGCAGTACTTC.